This T cell receptor beta chain was identified during a study of cytomegalovirus exposure and HLA in healthy donors. Study findings and constraints: V- and J-gene trimming of TCR beta was linked (in a later analysis) to a missense DCLRE1C variant.

In the PCR, 60 Vbeta and 13 Jbeta primers were used. Repertoires were generated with immunoSEQ multiplex PCR, while TCRdb's copy carries only in-frame clones and drops some. The sample lists 280,000 or so clones; around 90% were seen once. As to this clone: Antigen: not known.

Trimming stripped 2 bases from V and 5 bases from J, with 7 bases between. Per germline, CDR1 ENHRY and CDR2 SYGVKD. The CDR3 runs to 14 residues. V is TRBV10-3 and J is TRBJ1-6; D may be TRBD1 (5 bases). Sequenced: PBMCs. The sequence came from a woman aged 18-30 years in good health and CMV-seronegative. CDR3 region: CAISEGADNSPLHF. The CDR3 nucleotides read TGTGCCATCAGTGAGGGGGCCGATAATTCACCCCTCCACTTT.